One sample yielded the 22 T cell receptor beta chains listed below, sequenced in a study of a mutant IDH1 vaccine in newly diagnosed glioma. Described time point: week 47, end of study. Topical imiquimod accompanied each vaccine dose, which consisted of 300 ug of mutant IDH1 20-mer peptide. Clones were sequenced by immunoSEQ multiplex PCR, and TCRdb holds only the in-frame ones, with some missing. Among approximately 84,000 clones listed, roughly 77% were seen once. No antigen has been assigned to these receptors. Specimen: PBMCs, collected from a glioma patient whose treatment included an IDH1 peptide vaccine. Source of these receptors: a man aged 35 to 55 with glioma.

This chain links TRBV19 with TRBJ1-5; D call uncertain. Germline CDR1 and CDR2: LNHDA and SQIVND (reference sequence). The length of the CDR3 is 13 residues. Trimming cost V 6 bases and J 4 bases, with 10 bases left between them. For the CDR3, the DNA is TGTGCCAGTAGCGGCCTCGGGAATCAGCCCCAGCATTTT. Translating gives CASSGLGNQPQHF.

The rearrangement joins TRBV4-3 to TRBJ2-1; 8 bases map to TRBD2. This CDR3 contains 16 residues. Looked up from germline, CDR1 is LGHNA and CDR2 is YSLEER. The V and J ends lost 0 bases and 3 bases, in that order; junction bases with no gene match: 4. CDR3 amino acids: CASSQDWLAGYNEQFF. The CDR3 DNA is TGCGCCAGCAGCCAAGATTGGCTAGCGGGCTACAATGAGCAGTTCTTC.

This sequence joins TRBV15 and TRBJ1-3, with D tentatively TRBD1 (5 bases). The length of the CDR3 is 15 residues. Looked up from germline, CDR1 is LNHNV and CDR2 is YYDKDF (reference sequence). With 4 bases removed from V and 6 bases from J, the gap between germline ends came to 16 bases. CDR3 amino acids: CATSNPSGGENTIYF. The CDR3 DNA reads TGTGCCACCAGCAACCCATCCGGGGGGGAAAACACCATATATTTT. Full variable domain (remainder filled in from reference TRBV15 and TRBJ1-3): DAMVIQNPRYQVTQFGKPVTLSCSQTLNHNVMYWYQQKSSQAPKLLFHYYDKDFNNEADTPDNFQSRRPNTSFCFLDIRSPGLGDTAMYLCATSNPSGGENTIYFGEGSWLTVV.

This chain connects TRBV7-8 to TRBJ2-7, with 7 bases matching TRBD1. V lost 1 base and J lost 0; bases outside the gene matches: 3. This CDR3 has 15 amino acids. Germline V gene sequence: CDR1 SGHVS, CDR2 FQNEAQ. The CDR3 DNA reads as TGTGCCAGCAGCTTAGAGGGACAGCCCTCCTACGAGCAGTACTTC. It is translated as CASSLEGQPSYEQYF.

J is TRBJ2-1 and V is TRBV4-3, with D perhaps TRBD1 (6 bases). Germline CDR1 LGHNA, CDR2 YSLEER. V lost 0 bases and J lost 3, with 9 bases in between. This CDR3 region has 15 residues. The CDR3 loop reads CASSQDRDNYNEQFF. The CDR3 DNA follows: TGCGCCAGCAGCCAAGATAGGGACAACTACAATGAGCAGTTCTTC.

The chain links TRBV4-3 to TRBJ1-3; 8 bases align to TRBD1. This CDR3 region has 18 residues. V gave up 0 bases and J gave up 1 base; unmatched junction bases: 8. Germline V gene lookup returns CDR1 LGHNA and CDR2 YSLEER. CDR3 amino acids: CASSQDWGQVQSGNTIYF. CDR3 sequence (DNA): TGCGCCAGCAGCCAAGATTGGGGACAGGTCCAGTCTGGAAACACCATATATTTT.

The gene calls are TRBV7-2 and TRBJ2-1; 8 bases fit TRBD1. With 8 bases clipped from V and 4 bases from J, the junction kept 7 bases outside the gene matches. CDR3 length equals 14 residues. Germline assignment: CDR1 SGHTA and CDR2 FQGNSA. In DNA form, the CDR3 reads TGTGCCAGCTTAAAGGACAGGGAGTACAATGAGCAGTTCTTC. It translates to CASLKDREYNEQFF.

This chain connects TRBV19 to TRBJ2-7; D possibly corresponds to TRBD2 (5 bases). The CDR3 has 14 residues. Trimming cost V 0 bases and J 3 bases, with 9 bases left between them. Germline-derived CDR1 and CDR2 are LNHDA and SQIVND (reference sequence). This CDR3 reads CASSIDNGNYEQYF. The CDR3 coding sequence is TGTGCCAGTAGTATAGATAACGGGAACTACGAGCAGTACTTC.

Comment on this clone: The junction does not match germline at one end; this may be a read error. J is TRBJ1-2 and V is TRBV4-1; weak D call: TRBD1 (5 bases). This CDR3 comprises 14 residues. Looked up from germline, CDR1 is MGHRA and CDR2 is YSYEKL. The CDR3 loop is CASRQGVGSWGYTF. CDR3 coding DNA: TGCGCCAGCAGGCAAGGGGTCGGGTCTTGGGGCTACACCTTC.

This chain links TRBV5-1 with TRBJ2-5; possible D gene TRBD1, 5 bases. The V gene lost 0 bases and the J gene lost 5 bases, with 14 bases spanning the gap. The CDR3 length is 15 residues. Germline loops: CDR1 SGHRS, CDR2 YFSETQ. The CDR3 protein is CASSLVRGSGETQYF. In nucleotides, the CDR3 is TGCGCCAGCAGCTTGGTAAGGGGATCGGGTGAGACCCAGTACTTC.

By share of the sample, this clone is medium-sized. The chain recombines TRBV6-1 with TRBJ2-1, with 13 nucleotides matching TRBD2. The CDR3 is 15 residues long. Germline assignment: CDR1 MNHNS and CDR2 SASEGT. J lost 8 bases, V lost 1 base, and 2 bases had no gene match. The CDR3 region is CASSEVLAGGDEQFF. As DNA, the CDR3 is TGTGCCAGCAGTGAAGTACTAGCGGGAGGGGATGAGCAGTTCTTC.

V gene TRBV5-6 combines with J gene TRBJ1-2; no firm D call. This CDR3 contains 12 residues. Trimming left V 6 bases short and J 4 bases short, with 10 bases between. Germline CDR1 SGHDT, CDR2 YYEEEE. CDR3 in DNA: TGTGCCAGCACCCATGGGTCCTATGGCTACACCTTC. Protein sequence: CASTHGSYGYTF.

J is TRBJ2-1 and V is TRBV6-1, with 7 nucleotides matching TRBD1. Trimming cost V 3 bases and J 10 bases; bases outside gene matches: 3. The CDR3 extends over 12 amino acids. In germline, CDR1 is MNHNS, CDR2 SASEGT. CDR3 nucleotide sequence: TGTGCCAGCAGTGACATGGGACAGGAGCAGTTCTTC. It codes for CASSDMGQEQFF.

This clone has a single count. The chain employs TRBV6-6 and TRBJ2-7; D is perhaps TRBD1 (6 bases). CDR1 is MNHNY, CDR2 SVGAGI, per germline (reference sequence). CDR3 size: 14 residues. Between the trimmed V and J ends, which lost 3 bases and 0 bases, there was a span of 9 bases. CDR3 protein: CASSYNRVSYEQYF. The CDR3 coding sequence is TGTGCCAGCAGTTATAACAGGGTCTCCTACGAGCAGTACTTC.

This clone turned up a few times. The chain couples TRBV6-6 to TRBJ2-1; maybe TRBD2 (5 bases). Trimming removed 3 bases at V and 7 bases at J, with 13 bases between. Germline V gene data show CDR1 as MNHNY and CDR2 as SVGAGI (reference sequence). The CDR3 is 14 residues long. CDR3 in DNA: TGTGCCAGCAGTTATCGCGGGCTTGATAATGAGCAGTTCTTC. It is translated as CASSYRGLDNEQFF.

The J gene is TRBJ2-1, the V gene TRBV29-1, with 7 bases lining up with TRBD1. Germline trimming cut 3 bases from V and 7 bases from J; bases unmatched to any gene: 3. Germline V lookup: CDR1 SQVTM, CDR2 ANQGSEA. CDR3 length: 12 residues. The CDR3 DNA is TGCAGCGTTGACTACAGGGGAAATGAGCAGTTCTTC. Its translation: CSVDYRGNEQFF.

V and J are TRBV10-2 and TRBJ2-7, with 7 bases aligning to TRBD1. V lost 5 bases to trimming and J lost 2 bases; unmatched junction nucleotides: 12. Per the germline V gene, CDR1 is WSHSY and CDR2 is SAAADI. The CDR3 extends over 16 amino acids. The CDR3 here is CASSKSQGFPPYEQYF. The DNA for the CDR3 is TGCGCCAGCAGTAAATCACAGGGGTTCCCCCCCTACGAGCAGTACTTC.

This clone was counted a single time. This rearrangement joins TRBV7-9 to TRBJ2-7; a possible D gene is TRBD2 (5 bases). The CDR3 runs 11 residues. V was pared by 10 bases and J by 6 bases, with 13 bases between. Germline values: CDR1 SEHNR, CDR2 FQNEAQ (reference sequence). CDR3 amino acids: CATARGREQYF. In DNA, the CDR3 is TGTGCCACCGCACGGGGTCGCGAGCAGTACTTC.

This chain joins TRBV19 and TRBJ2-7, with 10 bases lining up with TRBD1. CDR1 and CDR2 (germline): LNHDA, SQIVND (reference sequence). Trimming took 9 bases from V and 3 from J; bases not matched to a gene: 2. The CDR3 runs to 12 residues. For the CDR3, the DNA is TGTGCCAGCCGGGACAGGGGCTACGAGCAGTACTTC. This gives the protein CASRDRGYEQYF.

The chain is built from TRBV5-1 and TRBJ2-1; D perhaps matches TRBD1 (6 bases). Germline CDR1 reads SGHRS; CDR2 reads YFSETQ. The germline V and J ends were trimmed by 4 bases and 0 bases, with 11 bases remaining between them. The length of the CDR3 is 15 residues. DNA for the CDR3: TGCGCCAGCAGCCAACAGGGTAGCTCCTACAATGAGCAGTTCTTC. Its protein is CASSQQGSSYNEQFF.

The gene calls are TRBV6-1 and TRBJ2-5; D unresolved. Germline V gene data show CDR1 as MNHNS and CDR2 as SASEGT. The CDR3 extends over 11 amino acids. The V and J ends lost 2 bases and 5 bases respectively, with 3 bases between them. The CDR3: CASSELETQYF. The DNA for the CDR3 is TGTGCCAGCAGTGAATTGGAGACCCAGTACTTC.

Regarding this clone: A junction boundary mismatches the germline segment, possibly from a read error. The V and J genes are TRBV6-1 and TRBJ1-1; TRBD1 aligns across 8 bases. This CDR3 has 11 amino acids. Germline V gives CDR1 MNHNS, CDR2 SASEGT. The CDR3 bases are TGTGCCAGCAGTGTGGACAGGGCCTTGCGTTTT. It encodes CASSVDRALRF.